The clone carrying this T cell receptor beta chain was counted at least ten times. The data were obtained in a study of human T cells and chemical hapten exposure. TCRdb fed the RACE reads into MiXCR, producing one record per CDR3 protein. The table includes fewer than 85,000 distinct CDR3 sequences, 10% to 13% detected once. Regarding time point: patch test 2, 6 weeks after DPC sensitization. Treatment indicated: therapeutic diphenylcyclopropenone sensitization with weekly scalp DPC. Sequencing was performed on whole blood, taken in connection with sensitization to the hapten diphenylcyclopropenone (DPC). The receptor comes from a woman aged 30 to 39 with alopecia areata. Some clones in this sample may be carry-over from other donors' samples.

DNA of the CDR3: TGTGCCAGCAGCCAAGATCTCGCATCCGAGCAGTACTTC. Translating it yields CASSQDLASEQYF. The rearrangement uses TRBV4-2 and TRBJ2-7; no clear D gene. CDR1 and CDR2 (germline): LGHNA, YNFKEQ. CDR3 size: 13 residues. V was cut by 0 bases and J by 6 bases, with 9 bases left in between.